This T cell receptor beta chain was observed in a study of early T cells in non-severe SARS-CoV-2 infection. About the study: Chains from this unsorted whole-blood bulk RNA could not be paired. General observations from the study: In VDJdb matching, anti-spike CD8 responses were favored while private and CD4 specificities went missing.

Germline V CDR1 and CDR2: SNHLY, FYNNEI. Deletions cut 2 bases from V and 7 bases from J, with 17 bases between. The CDR3 sequence is 15 residues long. Unique molecular identifiers tagged individual cDNA molecules. MiXCR, applied by TCRdb to the 5' RACE reads, yields one record per CDR3 protein. The table lists some 80,000 distinct CDR3 sequences, over 9.5% of them singletons. In the case of this clonotype: Antigen unknown.

The material was whole blood, obtained at baseline. The chain carries TRBV2 and TRBJ2-5; no clear D. The sequence came from an adult who was a healthcare worker with PCR-confirmed SARS-CoV-2 infection or an uninfected control (not recorded which). Here the CDR3 DNA reads TGTGCCAGCAGTGAAAATAGTCAGTACTTAGGGACCCAGTACTTC. It translates to CASSENSQYLGTQYF.